This entry describes one TCR beta chain. Repertoires were generated with immunoSEQ multiplex PCR, while TCRdb's copy carries only in-frame clones and drops some. The sample includes about 45,000 clones, around 86% of them seen just once. The sample is drawn from a study of STAT5B mutations in CD4+ large granular lymphocyte leukemia. The trim removed 3 bases at V and 5 bases at J, leaving 10 bases unmatched. This CDR3 is 17 amino acids long. Germline V gene data show CDR1 as SGHRS and CDR2 as YFSETQ. The source of this sequence is a human donor in good health. Sequenced: CD4+ T cells from blood buffy coats. The chain employs TRBV5-1 and TRBJ2-3; TRBD2 aligns across 12 bases. The CDR3 protein is CASSSFPTSGRVDTQYF. The CDR3 nucleotides are TGCGCCAGCAGCTCATTCCCGACTAGCGGGAGAGTAGATACGCAGTATTTT. Full variable domain (rest looked up from reference TRBV5-1 and TRBJ2-3): KAGVTQTPRYLIKTRGQQVTLSCSPISGHRSVSWYQQTPGQGLQFLFEYFSETQRNKGNFPGRFSGRQFSNSRSEMNVSTLELGDSALYLCASSSFPTSGRVDTQYFGPGTRLTVL.